This T cell receptor (beta chain) was sequenced during a study of long-term antiretroviral therapy in people with HIV. Regarding this clone: Its antigen is not known.

V shed 4 bases and J shed 4 bases, with 6 bases lying between them. The CDR3 runs to 12 residues. Germline V gene data show CDR1 as LNHDA and CDR2 as SQIVND (reference sequence). Investigators performed immunoSEQ version v3.0 at survey level. Roughly 40,000-55,000 T-cell genomes per sample were the sequencing target. This table comes from immunoSEQ multiplex PCR, and its TCRdb copy is limited to in-frame clones, with some not included. The sample shows more than 20,000 clones, about 86% of them seen only once. Study-wide results and caveats: Despite increasing after ART, diversity remained lower than that of transplant donor controls.

The sequencing used unsorted PBMCs, collected 3 years after starting antiretroviral therapy. This chain joins TRBV19 and TRBJ2-3; perhaps TRBD1 as D (6 bases). The clonotype comes from a man between 18 and 35 years old with HIV. The CDR3 sequence: CASSNRADTQYF. CDR3 nucleotides: TGTGCCAGTAGTAACAGGGCAGATACGCAGTATTTT.